The present T cell receptor (beta chain) was sequenced within a study of blood T cell repertoires in COVID-19. This CDR3 has 14 amino acids. Germline CDR1 SGHTA, CDR2 FQGNSA. V was clipped by 6 bases and J by 8 bases, with 16 bases between them. TCRdb keeps only in-frame clones here, not all; method: immunoSEQ multiplex PCR. Of some 71,000 clones in the sample, 90% were seen once. The TCR originated in a man over 45 with acute or convalescent COVID-19. Sequences were obtained from peripheral blood. The chain carries TRBV7-2 and TRBJ1-4, with D perhaps matching TRBD1 (6 bases). The CDR3 here is CASSSDRWEEKLFF. CDR3 nucleotide sequence: TGTGCCAGCAGTTCCGACAGGTGGGAGGAAAAACTGTTTTTT.